This T cell receptor (beta chain) originates from a study of graft-versus-host responses after intestinal transplantation. This CDR3 is built from 13 residues. CDR1 and CDR2 from the germline V gene are SGHTS and YDEGEE. The V gene lost 0 bases and the J gene lost 5 bases, with 8 bases spanning the gap. The data were produced by immunoSEQ multiplex PCR, yet TCRdb's version contains in-frame clones alone and is incomplete. The sample holds approximately 90,000 clones, 85% to 95% seen once. Regarding this clone: Its matching antigen is unknown.

The receptor's source is a human donor who was the organ donor for an intestinal transplant. The sample was unstimulated CD8+ T cells sorted from spleen or lymph node cells, taken before transplant. The chain has TRBV5-8 and TRBJ2-5, with D unclear. CDR3 sequence (DNA): TGTGCCAGCAGCTTGGGACCCGGGGAGACCCAGTACTTC. This codes for CASSLGPGETQYF.